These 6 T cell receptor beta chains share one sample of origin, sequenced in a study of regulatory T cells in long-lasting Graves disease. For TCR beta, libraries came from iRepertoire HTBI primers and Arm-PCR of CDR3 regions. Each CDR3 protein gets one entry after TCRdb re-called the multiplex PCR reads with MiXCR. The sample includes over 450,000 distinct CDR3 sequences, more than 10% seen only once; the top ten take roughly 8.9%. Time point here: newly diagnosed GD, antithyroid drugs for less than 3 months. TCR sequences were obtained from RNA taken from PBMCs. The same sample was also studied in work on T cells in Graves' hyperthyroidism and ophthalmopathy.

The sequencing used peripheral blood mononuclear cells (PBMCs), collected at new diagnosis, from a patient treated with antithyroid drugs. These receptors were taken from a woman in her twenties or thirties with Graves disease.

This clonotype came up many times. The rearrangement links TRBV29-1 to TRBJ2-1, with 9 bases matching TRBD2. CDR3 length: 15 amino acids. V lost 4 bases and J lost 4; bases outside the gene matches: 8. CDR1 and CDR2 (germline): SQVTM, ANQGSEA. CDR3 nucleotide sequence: TGCAGCGTTGTTCCGACTAGCGGAATATACAATGAGCAGTTCTTC. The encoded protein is CSVVPTSGIYNEQFF.

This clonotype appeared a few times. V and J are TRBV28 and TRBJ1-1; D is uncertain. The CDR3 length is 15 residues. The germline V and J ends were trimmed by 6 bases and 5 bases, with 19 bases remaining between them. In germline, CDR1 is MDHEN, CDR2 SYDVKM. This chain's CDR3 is CASRALRGGLTEAFF. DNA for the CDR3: TGTGCCAGCAGAGCCCTGCGGGGAGGTTTAACTGAAGCTTTCTTT.

The CDR3 here is CSAPSGDSGNTIYF. In DNA, the CDR3 is TGCAGTGCCCCTTCAGGAGACTCTGGAAACACCATATATTTT. This chain links TRBV20-1 with TRBJ1-3; no firm D call. V gave up 6 bases and J gave up 0 bases, with 12 bases separating them. CDR3 size: 14 residues. The germline gives CDR1 DFQATT, CDR2 SNEGSKA (reference sequence).

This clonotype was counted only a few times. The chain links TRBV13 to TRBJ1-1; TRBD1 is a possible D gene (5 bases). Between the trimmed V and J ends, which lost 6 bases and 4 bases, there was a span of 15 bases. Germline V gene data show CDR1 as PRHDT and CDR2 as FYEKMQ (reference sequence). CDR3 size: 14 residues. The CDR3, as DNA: TGTGCCAGCAGGAGGGCAGGGCGAAGCACTGAAGCTTTCTTT. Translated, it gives CASRRAGRSTEAFF.

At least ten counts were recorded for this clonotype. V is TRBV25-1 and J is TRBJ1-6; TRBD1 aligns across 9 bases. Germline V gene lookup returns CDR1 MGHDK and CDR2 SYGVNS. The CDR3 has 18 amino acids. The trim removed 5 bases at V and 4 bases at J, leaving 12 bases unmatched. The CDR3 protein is CASSPRGQGRNYNSPLHF. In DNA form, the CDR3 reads TGTGCCAGCAGTCCTCGTGGACAGGGGAGAAATTATAATTCACCCCTCCACTTT.

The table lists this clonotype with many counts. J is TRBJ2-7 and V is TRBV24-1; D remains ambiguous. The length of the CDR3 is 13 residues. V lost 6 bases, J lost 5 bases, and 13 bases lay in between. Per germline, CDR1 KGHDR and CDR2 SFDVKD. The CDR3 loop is CATSSGRNHEQYF. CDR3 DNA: TGTGCCACCAGTAGTGGACGTAACCACGAGCAGTACTTC.